This TCR beta chain originates from a study of T cells after yellow fever vaccination. Unmatched junction bases numbered 9, after V lost 4 bases and J lost 7 bases. The CDR3 consists of 17 residues. Germline CDR1 is MGHDK and CDR2 is SYGVNS. Findings of the study overall: Weaker in magnitude, the secondary response showed a faster peak on day 5 versus 15. The booster response re-showed most primary clones: about 96% CD4, roughly 91% CD8.

This clonotype has only a few counts. Its specificity is not known. 5'RACE template switching produced TCR cDNA carrying a universal primer site and UMIs. One entry per CDR3 protein results from TCRdb running MiXCR on the 5' RACE reads. The table shows 500,000 to 650,000 distinct CDR3 sequences, with roughly 14% occurring only once. This receptor was taken from a man between 25 and 39 years old who received the YFV17D yellow fever vaccine. The genes are TRBV25-1 and TRBJ2-1; 14 positions agree with TRBD2. The specimen was PBMCs, collected on the day of the yellow fever booster vaccination. CDR3 residues: CASSATRGTSGSNEQFF. The CDR3 nucleotides read TGTGCCAGCAGTGCCACCCGGGGGACTAGCGGGAGTAATGAGCAGTTCTTC.